Below are 5 T cell receptor beta chains sequenced from a single sample in a study of beta chain features in type 1 diabetes. Expressed TCRB transcripts were sequenced because the entire RNA isolate underwent reverse transcription. The method was immunoSEQ multiplex PCR; TCRdb's version includes in-frame clones alone and lacks a portion of them. Of hundreds of thousands of clones in the sample, around an eighth were seen once. Sequencing was performed on naive CD4+ T cells from blood. The receptors here all came from a man aged 18 to 29 in good health.

The chain combines TRBV6-1 with TRBJ2-1; 12 bases map to TRBD2. The CDR3 runs to 15 residues. Germline-derived CDR1 and CDR2 are MNHNS and SASEGT. V dropped 10 bases and J dropped 4; count of bases not matched to a gene: 8. The CDR3, as DNA: TGTGCCACCCAATCTAGCGGGGGGGGATACAATGAGCAGTTCTTC. Protein sequence: CATQSSGGGYNEQFF.

The V call is TRBV5-4, the J call TRBJ2-3, with 8 bases that match TRBD2. This CDR3 contains 16 residues. J was trimmed by 2 bases and V by 4 bases; bases with no gene match: 9. The germline V gene encodes CDR1 SGHNT and CDR2 YYREEE (reference sequence). CDR3 amino acids: CASSRGGLQNTDTQYF. DNA of the CDR3: TGTGCCAGCAGCCGGGGGGGACTTCAAAACACAGATACGCAGTATTTT.

J is TRBJ1-1 and V is TRBV5-1, with TRBD1 matching 8 bases. The V gene's germline CDR1 is SGHRS and CDR2 YFSETQ. Losses at the gene ends were 6 bases for V and 1 base for J; bases not matched to a gene: 5. This CDR3 has 14 residues. For the CDR3, the DNA is TGCGCCAGCAAGACGGACAGGGCGAACACTGAAGCTTTCTTT. The encoded protein is CASKTDRANTEAFF.

This clone turned up a few times. The chain couples TRBV7-2 to TRBJ1-1; D unresolved. This CDR3 has 14 amino acids. V lost 5 bases and J lost 1, with 11 bases in between. The V gene's germline CDR1 is SGHTA and CDR2 FQGNSA. DNA of the CDR3: TGTGCCAGCAGCGTTCGCCGAGAGAACACTGAAGCTTTCTTT. This encodes CASSVRRENTEAFF.

The V gene is TRBV7-9, the J gene TRBJ1-5; no reliable D call. In germline, CDR1 is SEHNR, CDR2 FQNEAQ (reference sequence). V lost 6 bases and J lost 10, with 16 bases in between. CDR3 length: 13 residues. CDR3 loop: CASSKDFLLPQHF. The CDR3 coding sequence is TGTGCCAGCAGTAAGGACTTCCTTCTACCCCAGCATTTT.